This T cell receptor beta chain was sequenced in a study of T-cell reconstitution after alpha-beta-depleted transplantation in children. Study results and limitations: There were reportedly several hundred expanded graft clones from which alpha-beta T cells came about two months after transplant.

A TCRbeta library incorporating unique molecular identifiers was prepared. TCRdb reprocessed the PCR reads with MiXCR, giving one entry per CDR3 protein. Seen here are about 830,000 distinct CDR3 sequences, roughly 16% observed once, and the top ten hold 5%. Turning to this clonotype: Its antigen is not known. A junction boundary mismatches the germline segment, possibly from a read error.

The CDR3 consists of 13 residues. The specimen was PBMCs, mostly from graft donor cells, collected 360 days after TCRalphabeta/CD19-depleted stem cell transplant. V gene TRBV12-3 or TRBV12-4 combines with J gene TRBJ2-1, with 9 bases aligning to TRBD2. The sequence was collected from a male patient between 5 and 17 years old who had a stem cell transplant for acute lymphoblastic leukemia, so the T cells may come from the graft donor. CDR3 DNA: TGTGCGAGCAGTACGGGACTTAGCGGGGGAGGGTTCTTC. It yields the protein CASSTGLSGGGFF.